The source of this T cell receptor beta chain is a study of cytomegalovirus exposure and HLA in healthy donors. Study in general: Earlier findings included 117 million unique TCR beta sequences obtained from roughly 200 million T cells. Broader study findings: CMV antigen specificity was confirmed in vitro for three CMV-associated chains. By HLA locus, TCR association rates varied in a later analysis, with DRB1 showing the most and HLA-C the fewest. It has been reported that TCR beta sequences accurately predicted the HLA-A and HLA-B alleles of most subjects.

About this clone: Its antigen is not known.

Trimming removed 6 bases at V and 5 bases at J, with 10 bases between. Per the germline V gene, CDR1 is SNHLY and CDR2 is FYNNEI. This CDR3 has 13 residues. 60 Vbeta and 13 Jbeta primers were used in PCR. Sequenced by immunoSEQ multiplex PCR; TCRdb stores in-frame clones only, minus some. The sample lists over 75,000 clones; roughly 66% were seen once. This chain joins TRBV2 and TRBJ2-2, with a possible D match to TRBD1 (5 bases). The origin of this receptor is a young man in good health and CMV-seronegative. What was sequenced was PBMCs. The CDR3 DNA reads TGTGCCAGCAGCGACAGTCCGACCGGGGAGCTGTTTTTT. Translated: CASSDSPTGELFF.